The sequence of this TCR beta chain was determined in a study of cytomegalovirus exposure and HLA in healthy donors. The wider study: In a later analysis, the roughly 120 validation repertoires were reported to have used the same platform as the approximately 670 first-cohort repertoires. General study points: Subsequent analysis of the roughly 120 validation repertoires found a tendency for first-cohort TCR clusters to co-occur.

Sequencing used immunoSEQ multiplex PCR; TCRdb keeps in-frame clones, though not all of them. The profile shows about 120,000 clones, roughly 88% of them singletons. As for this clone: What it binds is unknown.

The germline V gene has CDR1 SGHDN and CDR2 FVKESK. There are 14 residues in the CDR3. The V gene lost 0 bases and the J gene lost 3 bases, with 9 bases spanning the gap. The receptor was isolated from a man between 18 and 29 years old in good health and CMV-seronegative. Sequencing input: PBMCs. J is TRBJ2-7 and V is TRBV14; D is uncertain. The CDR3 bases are TGTGCCAGCAGCCAAGAAGGCGGAAACTACGAGCAGTACTTC. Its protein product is CASSQEGGNYEQYF.